Each of the 10 T cell receptor beta chains below was sequenced from the same sample in a study of long-term antiretroviral therapy in people with HIV. An immunoSEQ assay, version v3.0, was performed at survey level. Only in-frame clones appear in the TCRdb table, and some are missing; sequencing was by immunoSEQ multiplex PCR. The table records 23,000 or so clones, roughly 88% of them present only once. The sample in question was unsorted PBMCs, obtained around 4.5 years after starting antiretroviral therapy. Receptors were obtained from a man under 40 with HIV.

The chain joins TRBV30 to TRBJ1-5; D is undetermined. In germline, CDR1 is GTSNPN, CDR2 SVGIG (reference sequence). V was shortened by 2 bases and J by 1 base, with 6 bases between the two germline ends. The CDR3 sequence is 13 residues long. CDR3 sequence: CAWSLGSNQPQHF. For the CDR3, the DNA is TGTGCCTGGAGTCTGGGGAGCAATCAGCCCCAGCATTTT.

The rearrangement links TRBV28 to TRBJ1-1; D possibly corresponds to TRBD1 (5 bases). Germline CDR1 MDHEN, CDR2 SYDVKM. There are 14 residues in the CDR3. Trimming cost V 1 base and J 6 bases, with 12 bases left between them. CDR3 DNA: TGTGCCAGCAGTTTATCCGGGGACGGGGCTGAAGCTTTCTTT. Translated: CASSLSGDGAEAFF. Full variable domain (remainder filled in from reference TRBV28 and TRBJ1-1): DVKVTQSSRYLVKRTGEKVFLECVQDMDHENMFWYRQDPGLGLRLIYFSYDVKMKEKGDIPEGYSVSREKKERFSLILESASTNQTSMYLCASSLSGDGAEAFFGQGTRLTVV.

The chain joins TRBV7-8 to TRBJ1-1; D ambiguous. This CDR3 is 14 amino acids long. Trimming cost V 0 bases and J 10 bases, with 15 bases left between them. Germline CDR1 SGHVS, CDR2 FQNEAQ. The CDR3 bases are TGTGCCAGCAGCTTAGCAGGAGATGGTAAGGGAGCTTTCTTT. This codes for CASSLAGDGKGAFF.

The rearrangement links TRBV15 to TRBJ2-7; 7 bases align to TRBD2. The CDR3 runs 17 residues. Germline V gene data show CDR1 as LNHNV and CDR2 as YYDKDF (reference sequence). Trimming at V came to 1 base and at J to 0 bases, leaving 9 bases not matched to a gene. As DNA, the CDR3 is TGTGCCACCAGCAGAGCCTACCTTGGCGGGAGCTCCTACGAGCAGTACTTC. Translating gives CATSRAYLGGSSYEQYF.

The chain combines TRBV5-4 with TRBJ2-3; TRBD1 aligns across 8 bases. Unmatched junction bases numbered 16, after V lost 4 bases and J lost 9 bases. This CDR3 is built from 16 residues. Germline values: CDR1 SGHNT, CDR2 YYREEE (reference sequence). The CDR3 DNA sequence: TGTGCCAGCAGCCTGGGGGGCCGTTCGACAGGGGACACGCAGTATTTT. This codes for CASSLGGRSTGDTQYF.

The gene calls are TRBV4-1 and TRBJ1-1, with D hard to call. CDR3 length: 16 amino acids. Germline assignment: CDR1 MGHRA and CDR2 YSYEKL. The V and J ends lost 0 bases and 0 bases respectively, with 11 bases between them. The CDR3 DNA reads TGCGCCAGCAGCCAAGAAACCCACGGACTGAACACTGAAGCTTTCTTT. Its translation is CASSQETHGLNTEAFF.

This rearrangement joins TRBV5-4 to TRBJ1-4; D possibly corresponds to TRBD1 (6 bases). Germline V CDR1 and CDR2: SGHNT, YYREEE (reference sequence). This CDR3 has 15 amino acids. Trimming left V 0 bases short and J 5 bases short, with 11 bases between. CDR3: CASSLGGTLNEKLFF. The CDR3 bases are TGTGCCAGCAGCTTGGGAGGGACACTAAATGAAAAACTGTTTTTT. Full variable domain (missing parts from reference TRBV5-4 and TRBJ1-4): ETGVTQSPTHLIKTRGQQVTLRCSSQSGHNTVSWYQQALGQGPQFIFQYYREEENGRGNFPPRFSGLQFPNYSSELNVNALELDDSALYLCASSLGGTLNEKLFFGSGTQLSVL.

The CDR3 nucleotides are TGTGCCAGCAGCTTAGACACTACAGGGCTTTACAACACTGAAGCTTTCTTT. Protein sequence: CASSLDTTGLYNTEAFF. This chain joins TRBV11-2 and TRBJ1-1, with D possibly TRBD1 on 6 matching bases. The CDR3 totals 17 residues. The germline CDR1 and CDR2 sequences are SGHAT and FQNNGV. Trimming left V 0 bases short and J 2 bases short, with 16 bases between.

The rearrangement uses TRBV28 and TRBJ2-4; the match to TRBD2 covers 11 bases. The germline V gene has CDR1 MDHEN and CDR2 SYDVKM. CDR3 length equals 19 residues. Trimming cost V 5 bases and J 1 base; bases outside gene matches: 13. The CDR3 here is CASSPASGRRAMAKNIQYF. The CDR3 coding sequence is TGTGCCAGCAGTCCCGCTAGCGGGAGGAGGGCTATGGCCAAAAACATTCAGTACTTC.

This clone was seen just once. The rearrangement uses TRBV14 and TRBJ2-7; D possibly corresponds to TRBD2 (6 bases). CDR3 length: 14 residues. Germline lookup yields CDR1 SGHDN and CDR2 FVKESK. Trimming pared 1 base from V and 2 bases from J, leaving 9 bases between. CDR3 nucleotides: TGTGCCAGCAGCCAAGGGCCGGGGGCCTACGAGCAGTACTTC. It encodes CASSQGPGAYEQYF. The full variable domain, completed using reference TRBV14 and TRBJ2-7, is EAGVTQFPSHSVIEKGQTVTLRCDPISGHDNLYWYRRVMGKEIKFLLHFVKESKQDESGMPNNRFLAERTGGTYSTLKVQPAELEDSGVYFCASSQGPGAYEQYFGPGTRLTVT.